This TCR beta chain was sequenced for a study of blood T cells in healthy people across ages. Overall study context: About one barcoded TCR beta cDNA was captured per two T cells. Study findings and constraints: CMV infection status of these donors was not known.

A few counts support this clonotype. Its antigen is as yet unknown. With a J-beta primer mix and a sample-barcoded 5' primer, a second PCR ran about 7 to 12 cycles. Via MiXCR, TCRdb re-called the 5' RACE reads, giving one row per CDR3 protein. The table lists around 1,900,000 distinct CDR3 sequences, roughly two fifths of them singletons. The CDR3 is 14 amino acids. Germline CDR1 reads LGHNA; CDR2 reads YSLEER. V was cut by 0 bases and J by 8 bases, with 13 bases left in between. The sample taken for sequencing was blood. The TCR comes from a human donor in good health. This chain uses TRBV4-3 with TRBJ1-2; D remains ambiguous. CDR3 in DNA: TGCGCCAGCAGCCAAGAATTTGTTGGGTTCGGCTACACCTTC. It encodes CASSQEFVGFGYTF.